The 9 T cell receptor beta chains below come from one sample, sequenced in a study of OX40 agonist ivuxolimab in advanced cancers. Libraries came from the immunoSEQ multiplex PCR assay. As stored in TCRdb, this immuneACCESS dataset retains in-frame rearrangements with V and J assigned. A fraction of the clones does not appear; measured against another copy, unresolved V genes explain less than half of the discrepancy, and the remainder lacks a known reason. The sample records tens of thousands of clones, around nine tenths of which are singletons. The ten largest clones represent 50% to 60% of the sample. The sequencing here drew on CD4+ or CD8+ T cells sorted from blood, taken in a trial of the OX40 agonist ivuxolimab. Receptors were obtained from an adult with an advanced solid tumor such as melanoma, head and neck, liver or kidney cancer.

This chain connects TRBV27 to TRBJ2-4; the D gene could be TRBD1 or TRBD2 (5 bases each). CDR3 length: 14 amino acids. V shed 2 bases and J shed 7 bases, with 12 bases lying between them. Germline lookup yields CDR1 MNHEY and CDR2 SMNVEV (reference sequence). CDR3 DNA: TGTGCCAGCAGTTTACGGGGCCCCGCGAACATTCAGTACTTC. This codes for CASSLRGPANIQYF.

This chain connects TRBV11-2 to TRBJ2-2; D gene uncertain. The ends were cut back, 1 base at V and 5 bases at J, with 8 bases in the middle. CDR1 SGHAT and CDR2 FQNNGV come from the germline V gene. The CDR3 contains 14 residues. The CDR3 sequence: CASSLGFGTGELFF. The CDR3 DNA reads as TGTGCCAGCAGCTTAGGGTTCGGTACCGGGGAGCTGTTTTTT.

The chain couples TRBV5-8 to TRBJ2-3; 7 bases are a match to TRBD2. With 5 bases clipped from V and 0 bases from J, the junction kept 12 bases outside the gene matches. This CDR3 is 17 amino acids long. Germline lookup yields CDR1 SGHTS and CDR2 YDEGEE. The CDR3 sequence: CASSFPGGGESTDTQYF. The CDR3, as DNA: TGTGCCAGCAGTTTCCCTGGGGGAGGGGAAAGCACAGATACGCAGTATTTT. The full variable domain, with the rest looked up from reference TRBV5-8 and TRBJ2-3, is EAGVTQSPTHLIKTRGQQATLRCSPISGHTSVYWYQQALGLGLQFLLWYDEGEERNRGNFPPRFSGRQFPNYSSELNVNALELEDSALYLCASSFPGGGESTDTQYFGPGTRLTVL.

This clone was recorded once. This chain connects TRBV6-1 to TRBJ1-6, with D possibly being TRBD1 (6 bases). CDR3 length: 11 amino acids. CDR1 and CDR2 from the germline V gene are MNHNS and SASEGT. This chain's CDR3 is CLAGGDSPLHF. As DNA, the CDR3 is TGTTTGGCGGGGGGCGACTCACCCCTCCACTTT.

This clone has more than one count but fewer than ten. The chain couples TRBV5-1 to TRBJ1-3; TRBD1 agrees at 7 bases. The CDR3 has 15 amino acids. Germline V CDR1 and CDR2: SGHRS, YFSETQ. V was clipped by 0 bases and J by 5 bases; unmatched bases: 5. CDR3 nucleotides: TGCGCCAGCAGCTTGGACGCAGGGGGAAGAAACACCATATATTTT. Protein sequence: CASSLDAGGRNTIYF.

V is TRBV5-4 and J is TRBJ2-7; TRBD1 agrees at 11 bases. Germline-derived CDR1 and CDR2 are SGHNT and YYREEE (reference sequence). With V trimmed by 4 bases and J by 4 bases, 7 bases remained unmatched. The CDR3 loop spans 15 amino acids. The DNA for the CDR3 is TGTGCCAGCAGCCTAGGACAGGGGGCGTCTTACGAGCAGTACTTC. Residues: CASSLGQGASYEQYF.

The rearrangement uses TRBV13 and TRBJ2-5, with D maybe TRBD2 (5 bases). This CDR3 has 13 amino acids. The germline CDR1 and CDR2 sequences are PRHDT and FYEKMQ (reference sequence). V was trimmed by 4 bases and J by 1 base, leaving 7 bases between them. CDR3 DNA sequence: TGTGCCAGCAGCTGGACTGGCCAAGAGACCCAGTACTTC. Amino acids: CASSWTGQETQYF. The whole variable domain, remainder taken from reference TRBV13 and TRBJ2-5, is AAGVIQSPRHLIKEKRETATLKCYPIPRHDTVYWYQQGPGQDPQFLISFYEKMQSDKGSIPDRFSAQQFSDYHSELNMSSLELGDSALYFCASSWTGQETQYFGPGTRLLVL.

The chain joins TRBV25-1 to TRBJ2-7; D not resolved. The CDR3 length is 11 residues. CDR1 is MGHDK and CDR2 is SYGVNS in the germline V gene. V lost 8 bases and J 3 bases, leaving 8 bases between the germline ends. CDR3 loop: CASGHSYEQYF. The CDR3 DNA sequence: TGTGCCAGCGGGCATAGCTACGAGCAGTACTTC.

V is TRBV5-4 and J is TRBJ2-5; 15 nucleotides line up with TRBD2. V shed 4 bases, J shed 4 bases, and the junction held 11 bases outside the gene matches. The CDR3 is 18 amino acids. CDR1 is SGHNT, CDR2 YYREEE, per germline (reference sequence). The CDR3: CASSGRTSGGATRETQYF. The CDR3 DNA reads TGTGCCAGCAGCGGGAGGACTAGCGGGGGGGCGACTAGAGAGACCCAGTACTTC.